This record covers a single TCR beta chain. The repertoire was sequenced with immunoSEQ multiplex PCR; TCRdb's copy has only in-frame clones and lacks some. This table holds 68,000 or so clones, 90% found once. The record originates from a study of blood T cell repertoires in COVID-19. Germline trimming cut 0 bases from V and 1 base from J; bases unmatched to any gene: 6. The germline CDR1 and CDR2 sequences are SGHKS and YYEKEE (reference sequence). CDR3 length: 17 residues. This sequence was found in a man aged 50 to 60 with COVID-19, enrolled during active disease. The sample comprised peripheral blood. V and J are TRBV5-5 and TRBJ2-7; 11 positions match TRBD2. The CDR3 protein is CASSLVTSGSWSYEQYF. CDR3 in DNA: TGTGCCAGCAGCTTGGTTACTAGCGGGAGTTGGTCCTACGAGCAGTACTTC.